The rows below give T cell receptor beta chains drawn from one sample of a study of T cell responses to AZD1222 COVID-19 vaccine. Some clones are missing from TCRdb's copy, which holds only in-frame ones; the method was immunoSEQ multiplex PCR. Of 54,000 or so clones in the sample, roughly nine tenths were seen once. Source: peripheral blood, taken on day 0 of AZD1222 vaccination. The receptors here all came from an adult in good health. The CDR3 runs from the conserved cysteine through the conserved F or W. A D gene is named only where the DNA matches it firmly. Size is stated for part of the rows, as once, few or many counts, or as a class when the clone is expanded.

size	D	V	J	CDR3	DNA
NA	TRBD2	TRBV10-3	TRBJ2-1	CAISESPSGGKYNEQFF	TGTGCCATCAGTGAGTCACCTAGCGGGGGGAAATACAATGAGCAGTTCTTC
once	TRBD1	TRBV28	TRBJ1-4	CASGQGNNEKLFF	TGTGCCAGCGGACAGGGCAATAATGAAAAACTGTTTTTT
NA	NA	TRBV2	TRBJ2-5	CASSEAGARRTQYF	TGTGCCAGCAGTGAAGCCGGGGCCAGACGGACCCAGTACTTC
NA	TRBD1	TRBV9	TRBJ1-5	CASSEFPDRGLHSNQPQHF	TGTGCCAGCAGCGAGTTTCCCGACAGGGGCCTTCATAGCAATCAGCCCCAGCATTTT
once	NA	TRBV9	TRBJ1-6	CASSDRAPNSPLHF	TGTGCCAGCAGCGACCGGGCCCCGAATTCACCCCTCCACTTT
NA	NA	TRBV30	TRBJ1-1	CAWSASNTEAFF	TGTGCCTGGAGTGCGTCGAACACTGAAGCTTTCTTT
NA	NA	TRBV18	TRBJ1-1	CASSPPGNTEAFF	TGTGCCAGCTCACCCCCAGGGAACACTGAAGCTTTCTTT
NA	NA	TRBV2	TRBJ2-3	CASRPDSSTDTQYF	TGTGCCAGCAGACCGGACAGTAGCACAGATACGCAGTATTTT
NA	NA	TRBV19	TRBJ1-1	CASSIGGATEAFF	TGTGCCAGTAGTATAGGTGGGGCCACTGAAGCTTTCTTT
NA	TRBD1	TRBV4-1	TRBJ2-2	CASSHAGQGVTGELFF	TGCGCCAGCAGCCACGCGGGACAGGGAGTTACCGGGGAGCTGTTTTTT
NA	NA	TRBV13	TRBJ1-2	CASSQRQVTNYGYTF	TGTGCCAGCAGCCAACGACAGGTTACTAACTATGGCTACACCTTC
NA	NA	TRBV30	TRBJ1-6	CAWSPPTGRGSPLHF	TGTGCCTGGAGTCCCCCGACCGGGCGCGGATCACCCCTCCACTTT
NA	NA	TRBV18	TRBJ2-3	CASSPQTSSDTQYF	TGTGCCAGCTCACCACAAACTAGCTCAGATACGCAGTATTTT
NA	NA	TRBV19	TRBJ2-3	CASSIDLTADTQYF	TGTGCCAGTAGTATAGACCTGACAGCAGATACGCAGTATTTT
once	TRBD1	TRBV11-2	TRBJ2-2	CASSLLGRTGYTGELFF	TGTGCCAGCAGCTTATTGGGAAGGACAGGGTACACCGGGGAGCTGTTTTTT
NA	TRBD1	TRBV2	TRBJ1-5	CASRAGTDPYQPQHF	TGTGCCAGCAGGGCCGGGACAGACCCTTATCAGCCCCAGCATTTT
NA	NA	TRBV5-1	TRBJ2-5	CASSSGFRETQYF	TGCGCCAGCAGCTCAGGGTTTCGGGAGACCCAGTACTTC
once	NA	TRBV5-1	TRBJ1-4	CASSLSGSATNEKLFF	TGCGCCAGCAGCTTGTCAGGGTCTGCAACTAATGAAAAACTGTTTTTT
NA	NA	TRBV7-2	TRBJ2-7	CASSSVGSSYEQYF	TGTGCCAGCAGCTCCGTTGGGTCCTCCTACGAGCAGTACTTC
NA	NA	TRBV6-5	TRBJ1-3	CASSSGDPGNTIYF	TGTGCCAGCAGTTCAGGGGACCCTGGAAACACCATATATTTT
once	TRBD1	TRBV6-5	TRBJ2-7	CASSYGTEASYEQYF	TGTGCCAGCAGTTACGGGACAGAAGCCTCCTACGAGCAGTACTTC
NA	NA	TRBV3-1/TRBV3-2	TRBJ1-1	CASSQGLTAEAFF	TGTGCCAGCAGCCAAGGGCTAACAGCTGAAGCTTTCTTT
NA	TRBD2	TRBV4-3	TRBJ2-1	CASSQDFARTSGSYNEQFF	TGCGCCAGCAGCCAAGATTTTGCCCGAACTAGCGGGAGTTACAATGAGCAGTTCTTC
NA	TRBD1	TRBV28	TRBJ1-2	CASSPLTGTGVHNYGYTF	TGTGCCAGCAGTCCCCTGACCGGGACAGGGGTCCATAACTATGGCTACACCTTC
NA	NA	TRBV5-5	TRBJ1-1	CASSLGSSWAEAFF	TGTGCCAGCAGCTTGGGGTCCTCGTGGGCTGAAGCTTTCTTT
NA	NA	TRBV7-2	TRBJ1-5	CASSLGTGIYQPQHF	TGTGCCAGCAGCTTAGGCACAGGGATTTATCAGCCCCAGCATTTT
NA	TRBD1	TRBV18	TRBJ1-2	CASSPRGTDYGYTF	TGTGCCAGCTCACCAAGGGGGACAGACTATGGCTACACCTTC
NA	NA	TRBV19	TRBJ1-5	CASSIAEGRGNQPQHF	TGTGCCAGTAGTATAGCGGAGGGTAGGGGCAATCAGCCCCAGCATTTT
NA	NA	TRBV5-4	TRBJ2-7	CASSLEASRNEQYF	TGTGCCAGCAGCTTGGAAGCGTCGAGAAACGAGCAGTACTTC
NA	NA	TRBV5-1	TRBJ2-3	CASSLAAGTDTQYF	TGCGCCAGCAGCTTGGCCGCGGGTACAGATACGCAGTATTTT
NA	TRBD1	TRBV5-4	TRBJ2-7	CASSLGTGGYEQYF	TGTGCCAGCAGCTTGGGTACAGGGGGCTACGAGCAGTACTTC
NA	NA	TRBV6-5	TRBJ2-7	CASSLGTLAYEQYF	TGTGCCAGCAGTCTCGGGACCTTAGCCTACGAGCAGTACTTC
NA	NA	TRBV30	TRBJ2-7	CAWSAGFGGYEQYF	TGTGCCTGGAGCGCCGGGTTTGGGGGATACGAGCAGTACTTC
NA	NA	TRBV27	TRBJ2-6	CASSFSRRRPNVLTF	TGTGCCAGCAGTTTTAGCAGACGGCGCCCCAACGTCCTGACTTTC
few	NA	TRBV20-1	TRBJ1-2	CSASPGYTF	TGCAGTGCTAGTCCTGGCTACACCTTC
NA	TRBD1	TRBV28	TRBJ2-2	CASSLLQGSHKYTGELFF	TGTGCCAGCAGTTTGTTACAGGGGTCTCACAAGTACACCGGGGAGCTGTTTTTT
NA	NA	TRBV29-1	TRBJ1-2	CSAGGTAEGYTF	TGCAGCGCCGGCGGGACGGCGGAAGGCTACACCTTC
NA	NA	TRBV4-3	TRBJ2-7	CASSQDGGTVYEQYF	TGCGCCAGCAGCCAAGATGGCGGGACAGTCTACGAGCAGTACTTC
NA	TRBD2	TRBV5-4	TRBJ2-7	CASSSGRASGDLYEQYF	TGTGCCAGCAGCTCGGGTCGGGCTAGCGGGGATCTCTACGAGCAGTACTTC
NA	NA	TRBV5-4	TRBJ1-1	CASTKNGALNTEAFF	TGTGCCAGCACAAAAAACGGGGCGTTGAACACTGAAGCTTTCTTT
NA	NA	TRBV19	TRBJ2-6	CASSIWGNSGANVLTF	TGTGCCAGTAGTATTTGGGGCAACTCTGGGGCCAACGTCCTGACTTTC
NA	NA	TRBV27	TRBJ1-6	CASSSSESSYNSPLHF	TGTGCCAGCAGTTCCTCCGAAAGCTCCTATAATTCACCCCTCCACTTT
NA	TRBD2	TRBV6-4	TRBJ2-6	CASSDGGGAGANVLTF	TGTGCCAGCAGTGACGGCGGGGGGGCTGGGGCCAACGTCCTGACTTTC
once	NA	TRBV10-1	TRBJ1-5	CASTKEGNGQPQHF	TGCGCCAGCACCAAAGAAGGCAACGGGCAGCCCCAGCATTTT
NA	TRBD2	TRBV4-3	TRBJ2-1	CASSPGRGDHNEQFF	TGCGCCAGCAGCCCTGGGCGGGGGGACCACAATGAGCAGTTCTTC
NA	NA	TRBV1	TRBJ2-7	CTSSRSEPGNYEQYF	TGCACCAGCAGCCGAAGTGAGCCGGGAAACTACGAGCAGTACTTC
NA	NA	TRBV5-8	TRBJ2-7	CASSKAFQQYF	TGTGCCAGCAGTAAAGCGTTCCAGCAGTACTTC
NA	NA	TRBV19	TRBJ2-2	CASTQIANTGELFF	TGTGCCAGTACCCAGATAGCGAACACCGGGGAGCTGTTTTTT
NA	NA	TRBV28	TRBJ1-5	CASIGVTSNQPQHF	TGTGCCAGCATCGGGGTTACTAGCAATCAGCCCCAGCATTTT
NA	NA	TRBV6-4	TRBJ2-3	CASSDPDTQYF	TGTGCCAGCAGTGACCCCGATACGCAGTATTTT